Listed below are T cell receptor beta chains from one sample, sequenced in a study of blood T cells in healthy people across ages. TCRdb reprocessed the 5' RACE reads with MiXCR, giving one entry per CDR3 protein. The sample yields over 500,000 distinct CDR3 sequences, around 52% seen once. The sequenced material came from blood. Receptor source: a woman of 80 years or more in good health. CDR3s include the opening cysteine and the closing phenylalanine or tryptophan. The D gene is left open where the match is weak. Some rows mark clone size as missing; the rest say once, few, many or name a class of expanded clone.

v_gene	j_gene	d_gene	abundance	CDR3aa	CDR3nt
TRBV6-2/TRBV6-3	TRBJ2-5	.	few	CASSTGRLETQYF	TGTGCCAGCAGTACGGGACGCTTAGAGACCCAGTACTTC
TRBV9	TRBJ2-5	TRBD1	few	CASSEGQGIETQYF	TGTGCCAGCAGCGAGGGACAGGGGATAGAGACCCAGTACTTC
TRBV29-1	TRBJ1-2	.	.	CSVVGQQYGYTF	TGCAGCGTTGTAGGCCAGCAGTATGGCTACACCTTC
TRBV20-1	TRBJ2-3	TRBD1	once	CSGQTGASTDTQYF	TGCAGTGGGCAGACAGGGGCCAGCACAGATACGCAGTATTTT
TRBV12-3/TRBV12-4	TRBJ1-5	.	.	CASSPLGGGGNQPQHF	TGTGCCAGCAGCCCCCTAGGGGGGGGTGGCAATCAGCCCCAGCATTTT
TRBV6-5	TRBJ1-4	TRBD1	.	CASSYSQGGNEKLFF	TGTGCCAGCAGTTACTCGCAGGGGGGTAATGAAAAACTGTTTTTT
TRBV20-1	TRBJ2-7	TRBD1	.	CSARGDSSSYEQYF	TGCAGTGCTAGAGGGGACAGTAGCTCCTACGAGCAGTACTTC
TRBV24-1	TRBJ2-5	.	few	CATSGVDQEAQYF	TGTGCCACCAGTGGGGTGGACCAAGAGGCCCAGTACTTC
TRBV11-1	TRBJ2-7	TRBD1	few	CASSLVTGYSYEQYF	TGTGCCAGCAGCCTAGTGACAGGGTATTCCTACGAGCAGTACTTC
TRBV10-3	TRBJ1-6	.	few	CAISETDLDSPLHF	TGTGCCATCAGTGAGACTGATCTTGATTCACCCCTCCACTTT
TRBV4-3	TRBJ2-1	.	once	CASSQDRGRGEQFF	TGCGCCAGCAGCCAAGATCGGGGCCGGGGTGAGCAGTTCTTC
TRBV29-1	TRBJ2-1	.	.	CSAPVGDREQFF	TGCAGCGCCCCCGTCGGGGATCGTGAGCAGTTCTTC
TRBV5-1	TRBJ2-2	.	.	CASSHGNSNTGELFF	TGCGCCAGCAGCCACGGGAATTCGAACACCGGGGAGCTGTTTTTT
TRBV12-3/TRBV12-4	TRBJ2-5	.	few	CATQISTEQYF	TGTGCCACTCAGATTAGTACTGAGCAGTACTTC
TRBV10-3	TRBJ2-3	TRBD2	.	CAISEAIGGAGTDTQYF	TGTGCCATCAGTGAGGCAATCGGGGGGGCAGGCACAGATACGCAGTATTTT
TRBV6-5	TRBJ2-7	.	.	CASSYSGGGTYEQYF	TGTGCCAGCAGTTATTCGGGAGGGGGCACGTACGAGCAGTACTTC
TRBV7-9	TRBJ1-4	.	.	CAGSSGNEKLFF	TGTGCCGGCAGCTCGGGAAATGAAAAACTGTTTTTT
TRBV10-3	TRBJ2-1	.	many	CAISESISYNEQFF	TGTGCCATCAGTGAGTCGATATCGTACAATGAGCAGTTCTTC
TRBV6-1	TRBJ1-4	.	.	CASSEAGTFREKLFF	TGTGCCAGCAGTGAAGCGGGAACGTTTAGGGAAAAACTGTTTTTT
TRBV5-1	TRBJ1-1	TRBD1	few	CASSLAPTGPGSEAFF	TGCGCCAGCAGCTTGGCCCCGACAGGGCCCGGGAGTGAAGCTTTCTTT
TRBV11-2	TRBJ2-5	.	.	CASSATPAYQETQYF	TGTGCCAGCAGCGCAACGCCGGCGTACCAAGAGACCCAGTACTTC
TRBV7-9	TRBJ2-1	.	few	CASGDSYNEQFF	TGTGCCAGCGGGGACTCATACAATGAGCAGTTCTTC
TRBV29-1	TRBJ2-7	.	few	CSVLQAAEQYF	TGCAGCGTTCTCCAGGCGGCGGAGCAGTACTTC
TRBV5-1	TRBJ2-5	TRBD2	.	CASSFSGGWINEQYF	TGCGCCAGCAGCTTTAGCGGGGGGTGGATTAATGAGCAGTACTTC